This TCR beta chain emerged from a study of blood T cell repertoires in COVID-19. Across the study: The analysed material was cDNA or gDNA that came from T cells, B-cell-depleted T cells, or PBMCs.

This CDR3 has 15 residues. V dropped 0 bases and J dropped 2 bases, with 11 bases sitting between them. CDR1 and CDR2 from the germline V gene are SGHAT and FQNNGV. Method: immunoSEQ multiplex PCR; TCRdb's copy keeps in-frame clones and lacks some. This table holds a few hundred thousand clones, more than 90% found once. This clone came up a few times. V is TRBV11-2 and J is TRBJ2-7; perhaps TRBD1 as D (6 bases). The specimen sequenced was peripheral blood. This receptor was obtained from a person under 35 with COVID-19, enrolled during active disease. The DNA for the CDR3 is TGTGCCAGCAGCTTAGATCAGGCAGGGGCCTACGAGCAGTACTTC. Translating it yields CASSLDQAGAYEQYF.